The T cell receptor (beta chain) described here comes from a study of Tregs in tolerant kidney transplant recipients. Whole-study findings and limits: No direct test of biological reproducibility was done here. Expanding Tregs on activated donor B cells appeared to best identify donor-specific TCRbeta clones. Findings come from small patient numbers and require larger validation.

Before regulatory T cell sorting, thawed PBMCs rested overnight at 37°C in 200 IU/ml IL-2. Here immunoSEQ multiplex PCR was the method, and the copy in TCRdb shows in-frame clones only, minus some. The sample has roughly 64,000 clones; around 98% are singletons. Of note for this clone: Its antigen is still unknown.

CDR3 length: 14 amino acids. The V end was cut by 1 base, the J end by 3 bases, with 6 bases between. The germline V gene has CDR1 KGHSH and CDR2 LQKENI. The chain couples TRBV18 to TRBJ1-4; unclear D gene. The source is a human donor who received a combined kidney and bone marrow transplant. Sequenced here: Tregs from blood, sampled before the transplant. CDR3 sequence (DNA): TGTGCCAGCTCACCACGGTGGCCTAATGAAAAACTGTTTTTT. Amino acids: CASSPRWPNEKLFF.